This TCR beta chain appears in the sequencing data of a study of CD8 T cells in Susac syndrome. Between the trimmed V and J ends, which lost 4 bases and 2 bases, there was a span of 18 bases. Germline CDR1 KGHSY, CDR2 FQNENV. The CDR3 extends over 16 amino acids. Relapsing-remitting disease, either stable or active, was present in the treatment-naive patients who were the multiple sclerosis controls. RNA in amounts of roughly 0.5 to 1 ug was reverse transcribed with random hexamers. Amplification of TCR beta CDR3 was carried out by immunoSEQ multiplex PCR, which covered 54 Vbeta and 13 Jbeta segments. TCRdb reprocessed the immunoSEQ multiplex PCR reads with MiXCR, giving one entry per CDR3 protein. The sample carries more than 95,000 distinct CDR3 sequences, just over 90% recorded once.

V is TRBV16 and J is TRBJ2-7, with TRBD1 as a possible D gene (6 bases). The source is a human donor with multiple sclerosis. The sequenced material came from CD8+ T cells from PBMCs. The CDR3 sequence is CASSRPTNRDPYEQYF. The DNA for the CDR3 is TGTGCCAGCAGCCGACCAACAAACAGGGACCCCTACGAGCAGTACTTC.